The source of this T cell receptor beta chain is a study of OX40 agonist ivuxolimab in advanced cancers. Study-level findings and limits: With doses of 0.1 to 3.0 mg/kg, CD4+ and CD8+ blood T cells had undergone clonal expansion by week 6.

V lost 5 bases and J lost 0, with 11 bases in between. The CDR3 covers 15 residues. The germline V gene encodes CDR1 MNHEY and CDR2 SVGAGI. Clones were read by immunoSEQ multiplex PCR, and TCRdb kept only the in-frame ones, dropping some. Here the sample spans about 150,000 clones, 94% being singletons. Concerning this clone itself: The target antigen is unknown.

This chain links TRBV6-5 with TRBJ2-4; D uncertain. This sample comprised CD4+ or CD8+ T cells sorted from blood, obtained in a trial of the OX40 agonist ivuxolimab. This receptor was taken from an adult with an advanced solid tumor such as melanoma, head and neck, liver or kidney cancer. For the CDR3, the DNA is TGTGCCAGCAGTCCAAGCACCCTAGCCAAAAACATTCAGTACTTC. Residues: CASSPSTLAKNIQYF.